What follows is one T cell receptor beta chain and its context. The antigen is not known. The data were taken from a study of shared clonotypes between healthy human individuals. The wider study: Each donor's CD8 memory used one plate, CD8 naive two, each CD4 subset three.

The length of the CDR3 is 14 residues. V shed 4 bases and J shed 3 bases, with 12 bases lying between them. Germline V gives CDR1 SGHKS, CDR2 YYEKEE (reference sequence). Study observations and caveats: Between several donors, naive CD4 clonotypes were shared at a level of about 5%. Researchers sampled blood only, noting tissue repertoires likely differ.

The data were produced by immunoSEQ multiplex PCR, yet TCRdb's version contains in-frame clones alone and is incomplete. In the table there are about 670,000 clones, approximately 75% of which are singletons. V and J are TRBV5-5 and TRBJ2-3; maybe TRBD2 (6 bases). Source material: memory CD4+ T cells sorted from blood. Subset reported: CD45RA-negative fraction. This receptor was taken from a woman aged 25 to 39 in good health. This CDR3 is CASSRWAGTDTQYF. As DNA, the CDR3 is TGTGCCAGCAGCAGATGGGCGGGAACAGATACGCAGTATTTT.